These T cell receptor beta chains were read from a single sample in a study of beta chain features in type 1 diabetes. Method: immunoSEQ multiplex PCR; TCRdb's copy keeps in-frame clones and lacks some. In the table there are around 300,000 clones, less than 15% of which are singletons. Material for sequencing was central memory CD4+ T cells from blood. These receptors were obtained from a man aged 30 to 39 in good health. The CDR3 runs from the conserved cysteine through the conserved F or W. Each record gives: J gene, D gene, V gene, clone size, CDR3 DNA, CDR3 protein. D genes are given only for firm matches. Size values are once, few and many counts, or a class for expanded clones, and some rows have none.

TRBJ2-1 | TRBD2 | TRBV7-8 | few | TGTGCCAGCAGCCCATTTGGGACTACCTACAATGAGCAGTTCTTC | CASSPFGTTYNEQFF
TRBJ2-1 | . | TRBV14 | many | TGTGCCAGCAGCCAAGGGGGCGAGCAGTTCTTC | CASSQGGEQFF
TRBJ1-1 | TRBD1 | TRBV10-3 | . | TGTGCCATCAGTGAAGGGACAGGAAGGGGTTTCTTT | CAISEGTGRGFF
TRBJ1-1 | TRBD1 | TRBV9 | few | TGTGCCAGCAGCGGTTGGACAGGGGGCGATAAGGCTTTCTTT | CASSGWTGGDKAFF
TRBJ1-5 | . | TRBV6-5 | . | TGTGCCAGCAGCCCCGGACAGATTAGCAATCAGCCCCAGCATTTT | CASSPGQISNQPQHF
TRBJ2-1 | TRBD2 | TRBV7-6 | . | TGTGCCAGCAGCGATACAACTAGCGGGGCCTCCTACAATGAGCAGTTCTTC | CASSDTTSGASYNEQFF
TRBJ1-2 | . | TRBV5-6 | few | TGTGCCAGCAGCTTGACTAACTATGGCTACACCTTC | CASSLTNYGYTF
TRBJ2-6 | . | TRBV6-5 | . | TGTGCCAGCAGCCGGAGCCTCTCTGGGGCCAACGTCCTGACTTTC | CASSRSLSGANVLTF
TRBJ2-2 | . | TRBV7-9 | . | TGTGCCAGCAGTCACTGGTCGGGGGAGCTGTTTTTT | CASSHWSGELFF
TRBJ2-2 | TRBD1 | TRBV11-2 | . | TGTGCCAGCAGCTCCCGCCCGGGACAGGGTATCACCGGGGAGCTGTTTTTT | CASSSRPGQGITGELFF
TRBJ2-7 | . | TRBV9 | . | TGTGCCAGCAGCCCCAGGGGGGGATTTTACGAGCAGTACTTC | CASSPRGGFYEQYF
TRBJ1-1 | TRBD1 | TRBV6-6 | . | TGTGCCAGCAGTTACTTAGTTTCAGGGGGGAACACTGAAGCTTTCTTT | CASSYLVSGGNTEAFF
TRBJ2-5 | . | TRBV19 | many | TGTGCCAGTAGTCCCCCTGAAGAGGAGACCCAGTACTTC | CASSPPEEETQYF
TRBJ2-5 | . | TRBV7-2 | few | TGTGCCAGCAGCTTACTGGGCCACACGGCCCCGGGGGAGACCCAGTACTTC | CASSLLGHTAPGETQYF
TRBJ2-1 | . | TRBV27 | . | TGTGCCAGCAGTCGACTAACTCCGCCAGAGCAGTTCTTC | CASSRLTPPEQFF
TRBJ2-2 | . | TRBV4-2 | few | TGTGCCAGCAGCTTTAGGGGTCGTGCGTATACTACCGGGGAGCTGTTTTTT | CASSFRGRAYTTGELFF
TRBJ1-2 | . | TRBV20-1 | few | TGCAGTGTGACTAGGGTGCCCGGCTACACCTTC | CSVTRVPGYTF
TRBJ2-2 | . | TRBV5-1 | . | TGCGCCAGCAGCTTGGGTGGGGGAAACACCGGGGAGCTGTTTTTT | CASSLGGGNTGELFF
TRBJ1-2 | . | TRBV2 | . | TGTGCCAGCAGTGGGGTCGAGGTTCATGGCTACACCTTC | CASSGVEVHGYTF
TRBJ1-1 | TRBD1 | TRBV7-2 | few | TGTGCCAGCAGCCGGGACAGGCGATATTTGGAAGCTTTCTTT | CASSRDRRYLEAFF
TRBJ2-1 | TRBD2 | TRBV5-4 | . | TGTGCCAGCAGCAGCGAAGGACTAGCGGGAAGCAATGAGCAGTTCTTC | CASSSEGLAGSNEQFF